This T cell receptor beta chain was identified during a study of blood T cell repertoires in COVID-19. Study-level information: From the United States, Italy and Spain came samples of acute and convalescent COVID-19. From T cells, B-cell-depleted T cells, or PBMCs came the material, which was cDNA or gDNA.

Original methodology: Researchers report that nucleated cell counts were estimated from reference gene primer amplification. Clones were sequenced by immunoSEQ multiplex PCR, and TCRdb holds only the in-frame ones, with some missing. The V and J calls and clone size come from that table; D and trimming were worked out from the DNA. The table has about 250,000 clones, under 85% seen once. The CDR3 runs to 14 residues. Germline V gene sequence: CDR1 MNHEY, CDR2 SVGAGI. V lost 6 bases and J lost 1; bases outside the gene matches: 3. The chain carries TRBV6-5 and TRBJ1-1; 9 bases agree with TRBD1. The material sequenced was peripheral blood. The TCR sequence derives from a human donor with COVID-19, enrolled during active disease. The donor label of this sample is uncertain. CDR3 nucleotides: TGTGCCAGCAGCTCGGACAGGGGGAACACTGAAGCTTTCTTT. Amino acids: CASSSDRGNTEAFF.